One and the same sample provided the 25 T cell receptor beta chains below, sequenced in a study of cytomegalovirus exposure and HLA in healthy donors. The PCR contained 60 Vbeta and 13 Jbeta primers. TCRdb's table, derived via immunoSEQ multiplex PCR, lists solely in-frame clones and lacks some. The table shows 180,000 or so clones, with just under 80% occurring only once. The specimen sequenced was PBMCs. Every receptor here comes from a woman in her 30s in good health and CMV-seronegative.

This clone was seen only once. This chain links TRBV5-1 with TRBJ1-1; 8 nucleotides match TRBD1. V was clipped by 4 bases and J by 0 bases; unmatched bases: 5. CDR1 SGHRS and CDR2 YFSETQ come from the germline V gene. The CDR3 extends over 15 amino acids. CDR3 in DNA: TGCGCCAGCAGCAGGCGACAGGGGATGAACACTGAAGCTTTCTTT. Translating gives CASSRRQGMNTEAFF.

This chain links TRBV5-1 with TRBJ1-2, with D possibly matching TRBD1 (6 bases). V lost 3 bases, J lost 4 bases, and 13 bases lay in between. The CDR3 has 14 amino acids. In germline, CDR1 is SGHRS, CDR2 YFSETQ. For the CDR3, the DNA is TGCGCCAGCAGCTCGGCGGGGGGCAGCTATGGCTACACCTTC. Translating gives CASSSAGGSYGYTF.

The chain has TRBV2 and TRBJ1-2; weak D call: TRBD1 (6 bases). The V end lost 0 bases, the J end lost 4 bases, and 15 bases lay between the germline ends. The length of the CDR3 is 16 residues. Germline V gives CDR1 SNHLY, CDR2 FYNNEI. The CDR3 DNA reads TGTGCCAGCAGTGAAGCGCTTCGGGGGGCCGTCTATGGCTACACCTTC. Translated: CASSEALRGAVYGYTF. The entire variable domain, with the rest obtained from reference TRBV2 and TRBJ1-2, is as follows: EPEVTQTPSHQVTQMGQEVILRCVPISNHLYFYWYRQILGQKVEFLVSFYNNEISEKSEIFDDQFSVERPDGSNFTLKIRSTKLEDSAMYFCASSEALRGAVYGYTFGSGTRLTVV.

This clone was recorded only once. The rearrangement uses TRBV27 and TRBJ2-5, with 8 bases matching TRBD2. Trimming took 6 bases from V and 7 from J; bases not matched to a gene: 13. This CDR3 contains 15 residues. The germline V gene encodes CDR1 MNHEY and CDR2 SMNVEV (reference sequence). The CDR3 DNA sequence: TGTGCCAGCAGCCTAACCGGGACTAGTCCGGGGACCCAGTACTTC. Translated: CASSLTGTSPGTQYF.

The chain recombines TRBV7-6 with TRBJ2-3, with 12 bases aligning to TRBD2. Germline CDR1 and CDR2: SGHVS and FNYEAQ. The CDR3 has 18 residues. V was pared by 1 base and J by 0 bases, with 5 bases of the junction left unmatched. Here the CDR3 DNA reads TGTGCCAGCAGCTTAGGACTAGCGGGGGCCGATAGCACAGATACGCAGTATTTT. It encodes CASSLGLAGADSTDTQYF.

The rearrangement uses TRBV5-1 and TRBJ1-1; TRBD1 matches 7 bases. The V gene's germline CDR1 is SGHRS and CDR2 YFSETQ. J lost 4 bases, V lost 4 bases, and 10 bases had no gene match. The CDR3 covers 15 residues. CDR3 region: CASSPGHPGGTEAFF. In DNA, the CDR3 is TGCGCCAGCAGCCCGGGCCACCCAGGGGGCACTGAAGCTTTCTTT.

The V and J genes are TRBV7-3 and TRBJ2-1, with 15 bases fitting TRBD2. The CDR3 consists of 16 residues. CDR1 SGHTA and CDR2 FQGTGA come from the germline V gene. The ends lost 3 bases at V and 5 bases at J; junction bases unmatched: 2. The CDR3 DNA follows: TGTGCCAGCAGCTTCGGACTAGCGGGGGGGGACAATGAGCAGTTCTTC. It is translated as CASSFGLAGGDNEQFF.

About this clone itself: Additional DNA sequences in this sample encode the identical CDR3. This chain links TRBV4-1 with TRBJ2-3; 10 bases fit TRBD2. This CDR3 comprises 16 residues. The germline gives CDR1 MGHRA, CDR2 YSYEKL. Germline trimming cut 3 bases from V and 1 base from J; bases unmatched to any gene: 4. The CDR3 region is CASSQELAGGTDTQYF. In DNA, the CDR3 is TGCGCCAGCAGCCAGGAGCTAGCGGGGGGCACAGATACGCAGTATTTT.

V is TRBV27 and J is TRBJ1-1; tentative D call: TRBD1 (6 bases). The V and J ends lost 0 bases and 4 bases respectively, with 12 bases between them. Per germline, CDR1 MNHEY and CDR2 SMNVEV (reference sequence). The CDR3 length is 15 residues. The CDR3 nucleotides are TGTGCCAGCAGTTTATCCTTAGGGGGGGTCACTGAAGCTTTCTTT. The encoded protein is CASSLSLGGVTEAFF.

This rearrangement joins TRBV5-6 to TRBJ2-7; a weak D match, TRBD2 (5 bases). There are 15 residues in the CDR3. Germline V CDR1 and CDR2: SGHDT, YYEEEE. Trimming left V 4 bases short and J 5 bases short, with 19 bases between. DNA for the CDR3: TGTGCCAGCAGCCCTGTCTCGGTCTTAGCGCACGAGCAGTACTTC. This encodes CASSPVSVLAHEQYF.

V gene TRBV27 combines with J gene TRBJ2-7, with 10 bases that match TRBD1. The CDR3 has 15 amino acids. Germline V gene lookup returns CDR1 MNHEY and CDR2 SMNVEV (reference sequence). V dropped 3 bases and J dropped 4; count of bases not matched to a gene: 6. In DNA form, the CDR3 reads TGTGCCAGCAGTTTGCCGGGACAGGGGATTTACGAGCAGTACTTC. Translating gives CASSLPGQGIYEQYF.

This clone was found a few times. The CDR3 region has the DNA TGTGCCTGGTCACAGGGTAGGGTGCGCGCAGATACGCAGTATTTT. It yields the protein CAWSQGRVRADTQYF. J is TRBJ2-3 and V is TRBV30, with D possibly matching TRBD1 (6 bases). The CDR3 totals 15 residues. V was shortened by 5 bases and J by 4 bases, with 19 bases between the two germline ends. CDR1 is GTSNPN and CDR2 is SVGIG in the germline V gene (reference sequence).

The chain employs TRBV6-4 and TRBJ1-1, with TRBD1 identical over 9 bases. This CDR3 contains 14 residues. Germline V gives CDR1 MRHNA, CDR2 SNTAGT. The J segment lost 4 bases and the V segment lost 6 bases, leaving 6 bases of the junction unmatched. The CDR3 sequence: CASRGTGSSTEAFF. CDR3 bases: TGTGCCAGCAGGGGGACAGGGTCCAGCACTGAAGCTTTCTTT.

The rearrangement links TRBV25-1 to TRBJ1-2; 7 nucleotides match TRBD1. J lost 0 bases, V lost 4 bases, and 8 bases had no gene match. Germline loops: CDR1 MGHDK, CDR2 SYGVNS. The CDR3 extends over 16 amino acids. DNA of the CDR3: TGTGCCAGCAGTGCGTGGACAGGACTTACTAACTATGGCTACACCTTC. This translates into CASSAWTGLTNYGYTF.

This clone was recorded only once. This chain uses TRBV19 with TRBJ2-7; 7 positions match TRBD1. Per germline, CDR1 LNHDA and CDR2 SQIVND (reference sequence). The CDR3 length is 13 residues. Unmatched junction bases numbered 9, after V lost 7 bases and J lost 6 bases. The CDR3 here is CASTDRTGVEQYF. DNA for the CDR3: TGTGCCAGTACCGACCGTACAGGGGTCGAGCAGTACTTC.

As for this clone: Since no conserved phenylalanine or tryptophan closes the CDR3, a read error is the likely cause. Because the CDR3's place on the DNA is in doubt, the DNA is left out and the CDR3 is given as listed by TCRdb. V usage is TRBV29-1 and J usage is TRBJ1-1. Germline V CDR1 and CDR2: SQVTM, ANQGSEA. The CDR3 has 8 residues if both end residues are counted. CDR3 region: CSVGDRLG.

This chain connects TRBV5-1 to TRBJ2-7, with D unresolved. Germline V gives CDR1 SGHRS, CDR2 YFSETQ. The CDR3 is made up of 14 amino acids. V lost 7 bases to trimming and J lost 3 bases, with 17 bases between them. The CDR3 DNA is TGCGCCAGCCGCCCCACTCCCGATTACTACGAGCAGTACTTC. Encoded protein: CASRPTPDYYEQYF.

This clone has a single count. The chain recombines TRBV10-3 with TRBJ1-1; 7 bases are shared with TRBD1. The CDR3 is made up of 15 amino acids. The ends lost 2 bases at V and 5 bases at J; junction bases unmatched: 8. Germline CDR1 and CDR2: ENHRY and SYGVKD. CDR3 region: CAISEKGAGQTEAFF. The CDR3 nucleotides read TGTGCCATCAGTGAGAAGGGGGCCGGTCAGACTGAAGCTTTCTTT.

The genes are TRBV7-7 and TRBJ1-1; a possible D gene is TRBD1 (5 bases). CDR1 SSHAT and CDR2 FNYEAQ come from the germline V gene (reference sequence). V shed 2 bases and J shed 3 bases, with 13 bases lying between them. The CDR3 contains 15 residues. The CDR3 bases are TGTGCCAGCAGCTTAAGACCAGGAGGGGACACTGAAGCTTTCTTT. Amino acid sequence: CASSLRPGGDTEAFF.

The chain links TRBV6-4 to TRBJ2-1, with TRBD2 matching over 10 bases. Trimming at V came to 5 bases and at J to 1 base, leaving 2 bases not matched to a gene. The germline V gene has CDR1 MRHNA and CDR2 SNTAGT. The CDR3 extends over 15 amino acids. The CDR3 sequence is CASSNSGGSYNEQFF. The CDR3 DNA reads as TGTGCCAGCAGTAATAGCGGGGGGTCCTACAATGAGCAGTTCTTC.

CDR3 DNA sequence: TGTGCCAGCACCGCAGGCACAGCGGGTGTGGAGCAGTTCTTC. Amino acids: CASTAGTAGVEQFF. This chain links TRBV2 with TRBJ2-1; D may be TRBD2 (6 bases). The germline V gene encodes CDR1 SNHLY and CDR2 FYNNEI. Trimming took off 7 bases at V and 10 bases at J, with 20 bases between the two ends. The CDR3 contains 14 residues.

The chain joins TRBV4-1 to TRBJ2-1, with D tentatively TRBD2 (5 bases). This CDR3 region has 15 residues. The ends were cut back, 1 base at V and 2 bases at J, with 9 bases in the middle. Germline assignment: CDR1 MGHRA and CDR2 YSYEKL. As DNA, the CDR3 is TGCGCCAGCAGCCAAGGGGAGTGGACCTACAATGAGCAGTTCTTC. Protein product: CASSQGEWTYNEQFF.

This chain links TRBV19 with TRBJ2-7; D perhaps matches TRBD1 (5 bases). Looked up from germline, CDR1 is LNHDA and CDR2 is SQIVND (reference sequence). The CDR3 consists of 14 residues. Deletions cut 4 bases from V and 2 bases from J, with 12 bases between. The CDR3 bases are TGTGCCAGTAGTACCGGACAATGGGCCTACGAGCAGTACTTC. Amino acid sequence: CASSTGQWAYEQYF.

Comment on this clone: In this CDR3 the conserved last residue, phenylalanine or tryptophan, is missing, so a read error is likely. The CDR3 region is CASSQDRGARGNQPQHV. The CDR3 DNA sequence: TGCGCCAGCAGCCAAGATCGGGGGGCGAGAGGCAATCAGCCCCAGCATGTT. The chain joins TRBV4-1 to TRBJ1-5, with a possible D match to TRBD1 (6 bases). Germline-derived CDR1 and CDR2 are MGHRA and YSYEKL. V dropped 0 bases and J dropped 2 bases, with 14 bases sitting between them. CDR3 length equals 17 residues.

The chain combines TRBV2 with TRBJ2-3; maybe TRBD1 (6 bases). The V and J ends lost 6 bases and 4 bases respectively, with 17 bases between them. Germline loops: CDR1 SNHLY, CDR2 FYNNEI. CDR3 length: 15 amino acids. In DNA form, the CDR3 reads TGTGCCAGCAGGTATCAGGGGACCGTGCCAGATACGCAGTATTTT. Translating it yields CASRYQGTVPDTQYF.